This TCR beta chain was captured by sequencing in a study of control samples from healthy donors and cancer patients (dated by TCRdb to about 2020). About this clone: No antigen is known for it. Within one base of it there is no much larger clone, and no base qualities were kept.

Library preparation was by the immunoSEQ multiplex PCR assay. Sourced from immuneACCESS, this table was stored by TCRdb with only in-frame sequences that have V and J called. A share of the clones is absent; for the studies checked, an unresolved V gene accounts for under half, and the remainder has no known explanation. This sample is represented by some 22,000 clones; around 80% of them were singletons. The top ten clonotypes cover roughly 20% of the sample. The germline V gene encodes CDR1 LGHNA and CDR2 YSLEER. V loses 0 bases of germline sequence and J loses 7 bases, and the interval between the two ends is 16 bases. The CDR3 contains 17 residues, cysteine and phenylalanine counted. The kept DNA is CDR3 alone, 51 bases in frame from the first base.

The sequence was collected from a man aged 55 to 70 with colorectal cancer. The rearranged chain carries TRBV4-3 and TRBJ1-6, with the D gene not clear enough to name. The sequencing sample was made of PBMCs. The CDR3 region reads CASSQDRRRYGNSPLHF. The nucleotide sequence reads as follows: TGCGCCAGCAGCCAAGATAGGAGACGCTACGGCAATTCACCCCTCCACTTT.